The T cell receptor beta chain described here comes from a study of T cell repertoires in cytomegalovirus infection. Regarding this clonotype: Its antigen is not known.

TCRdb re-analysed the reads in MiXCR, keeping a single row per CDR3 protein. The table lists some 200,000 distinct CDR3 sequences, less than 9.5% of them singletons. General study results and limits: CMV-specific HLA-C-restricted TCR beta clonotypes dominated the ex vivo response.

V lost 0 bases, J lost 4 bases, and 6 bases stayed unmatched. Germline values: CDR1 SGHKS, CDR2 YYEKEE (reference sequence). This CDR3 spans 15 amino acids. This rearrangement joins TRBV5-5 to TRBJ1-2; 7 nucleotides match TRBD1. The material sequenced was PBMCs. The TCR originated in a human donor in good health (CMV status not recorded). Some clones in this sample may be carry-over from other donors' samples. This chain's CDR3 is CASSLALDRPYGYTF. The CDR3 DNA follows: TGTGCCAGCAGCTTGGCCCTGGACAGGCCCTATGGCTACACCTTC.